This T cell receptor (beta chain) was captured in a study of CD8 T cells in ankylosing spondylitis. Quantitative barcoded 5'-RACE was used to prepare TCR beta libraries. Each CDR3 protein is one row after TCRdb ran MiXCR on the 5' RACE reads. The sample lists about 750,000 distinct CDR3 sequences; 15% to 20% were seen once. Study-level results: One TCR beta motif, made up of eight or nine highly homologous variants, appeared characteristic of ankylosing spondylitis blood. Significantly higher representation of disease-linked clones was reported for matched ankylosing spondylitis synovial fluid. Previous work reported some of these motif variants in the synovial fluid and blood of reactive arthritis. Clones linked to disease, bearing a CD8+ phenotype, were relatively rare in peripheral blood.

As concerns this clonotype: No antigen is known for it.

The V and J ends lost 1 base and 4 bases respectively, with 13 bases between them. The germline CDR1 and CDR2 sequences are LGHNA and YSLEER. The CDR3 is made up of 16 amino acids. This chain connects TRBV4-3 to TRBJ1-4; possibly TRBD1 for D (5 bases). Input material: blood, either unsorted or a sorted T cell fraction (not recorded which). This receptor was obtained from a male donor with ankylosing spondylitis. CDR3 DNA: TGCGCCAGCAGCCAAGGGGAAAGGGGCTTTAATGAAAAACTGTTTTTT. Protein: CASSQGERGFNEKLFF.